The TCR beta chain under discussion was sequenced for a study of shared clonotypes between healthy human individuals. Naive-designated CD8 cells lacked CD45RO, were positively enriched for CCR7, and omitted terminally differentiated effector memory CD45RA+ cells. The CDR3 has 15 amino acids. V lost 4 bases and J lost 0, with 12 bases in between. Germline CDR1 is MNHNS and CDR2 is SASEGT. Source study methods: ImmunoSEQ yielded junction-only sequences lacking quality scores, so filtering differed. The repertoire was sequenced with immunoSEQ multiplex PCR; TCRdb's copy has only in-frame clones and lacks some. V, J and clone size reflect that table, while D and trimming were determined from the DNA. The table shows about 820,000 clones, with 80% to 95% occurring only once.

This clonotype originated in a man aged 30 to 45 in good health. Sequenced material: naive CD8+ T cells sorted from blood. The chain has TRBV6-1 and TRBJ2-5; TRBD2 is a possible D gene (6 bases). The CDR3 region has the DNA TGTGCCAGCAGTGCCTCCTGGGACTACCAAGAGACCCAGTACTTC. This sequence encodes CASSASWDYQETQYF.